Shown below are 17 T cell receptor beta chains from a single sample sequenced in a study of blood T cells in healthy people across ages. For the second PCR, which ran for roughly 6 to 11 cycles, a sample-barcoded 5' primer and a J-beta primer mix were used. TCRdb recomputed calls from the 5' RACE reads with MiXCR, one row per CDR3 protein. Among approximately 1.5 million distinct CDR3 sequences, 34% were seen once, and the ten largest hold around 10%. The specimen was blood. The receptors shown here come from a woman aged 25 to 45 in good health.

The count of this clonotype is one. A much larger clone lies a single base off, so this may be a read error. The chain's CDR3 is CAIKDPVGENEQFF. The DNA of the CDR3 is TGTGCCATCAAGGATCCAGTGGGAGAGAATGAGCAGTTCTTC. V and J are TRBV10-3 and TRBJ2-1, with D maybe TRBD2 (5 bases). V lost 7 bases and J 7 bases, leaving 17 bases between the germline ends. The CDR3 contains 14 residues. Germline CDR1 is ENHRY and CDR2 is SYGVKD.

J is TRBJ1-2 and V is TRBV2; D remains ambiguous. Trimming removed 8 bases at V and 5 bases at J, with 6 bases between. This CDR3 region has 10 residues. Germline V gives CDR1 SNHLY, CDR2 FYNNEI. CDR3 residues: CASGGYGYTF. The DNA for the CDR3 is TGTGCCAGCGGTGGGTATGGCTACACCTTC.

The rearrangement uses TRBV7-3 and TRBJ2-1; weak D call: TRBD2 (6 bases). CDR3 length: 17 residues. The germline V gene encodes CDR1 SGHTA and CDR2 FQGTGA. Trimming removed 0 bases from V and 6 bases from J, with 18 bases in between. In DNA form, the CDR3 reads TGTGCCAGCAGCTTAACCCCCTTGGGGGGAGGTCGCAATGAGCAGTTCTTC. It specifies CASSLTPLGGGRNEQFF.

The table lists this clonotype with a few counts. This rearrangement joins TRBV20-1 to TRBJ1-4; 7 bases align to TRBD1. Trimming at V came to 4 bases and at J to 5 bases, leaving 7 bases not matched to a gene. The CDR3 extends over 14 amino acids. Looked up from germline, CDR1 is DFQATT and CDR2 is SNEGSKA (reference sequence). The CDR3 nucleotides read TGCAGTGCTACTAAGGGGACAGAGAATGAAAAACTGTTTTTT. The encoded protein is CSATKGTENEKLFF.

This sequence joins TRBV4-1 and TRBJ2-3; D unclear. This CDR3 is built from 13 residues. Germline V gives CDR1 MGHRA, CDR2 YSYEKL. V lost 3 bases and J 6 bases, leaving 10 bases between the germline ends. CDR3 DNA: TGCGCCAGCAGCCACACAAGACTTGATACGCAGTATTTT. This codes for CASSHTRLDTQYF.

This clonotype was seen only a few times. The chain uses TRBV5-1 and TRBJ1-2, with D unclear. The CDR3 sequence is 13 residues long. V was trimmed by 4 bases and J by 4 bases, leaving 11 bases between them. Germline CDR1 SGHRS, CDR2 YFSETQ. The CDR3 DNA follows: TGCGCCAGCAGCCCCGAGACACGCTATGGCTACACCTTC. Protein product: CASSPETRYGYTF.

This clonotype showed up just a few times. The chain is built from TRBV7-9 and TRBJ1-2; tentatively, D is TRBD1 (6 bases). This CDR3 contains 14 residues. The V end lost 7 bases, the J end lost 8 bases, and 20 bases lay between the germline ends. Germline V gives CDR1 SEHNR, CDR2 FQNEAQ (reference sequence). The CDR3 region has the DNA TGTGCCAGCACCCTAGACGCGGGGGCTGGAGGCTACACCTTC. It encodes CASTLDAGAGGYTF. The whole variable domain, remainder taken from reference TRBV7-9 and TRBJ1-2, is DTGVSQNPRHKITKRGQNVTFRCDPISEHNRLYWYRQTLGQGPEFLTYFQNEAQLEKSRLLSDRFSAERPKGSFSTLEIQRTEQGDSAMYLCASTLDAGAGGYTFGSGTRLTVV.

This clonotype appeared a few times. The rearrangement uses TRBV27 and TRBJ1-2, with 9 nucleotides matching TRBD1. CDR3 size: 13 residues. Germline assignment: CDR1 MNHEY and CDR2 SMNVEV (reference sequence). V dropped 8 bases and J dropped 5; count of bases not matched to a gene: 6. In DNA form, the CDR3 reads TGTGCCAGCGGAACAGGGGGCGCATATGGCTACACCTTC. It translates to CASGTGGAYGYTF.

This clonotype has only a few counts. This chain uses TRBV2 with TRBJ2-1, with D possibly matching TRBD2 (5 bases). Germline values: CDR1 SNHLY, CDR2 FYNNEI. This CDR3 contains 16 residues. The V end lost 5 bases, the J end lost 5 bases, and 19 bases lay between the germline ends. DNA of the CDR3: TGTGCCAGCAGTAGAGGGAAGGGCCCTGGGGACAATGAGCAGTTCTTC. Amino acids: CASSRGKGPGDNEQFF.

On this clonotype: Mismatch with germline at one junction end may stem from a read error. The CDR3 DNA follows: TGCAGTGCTAGAGATAGGACGGGATGGGAGACCCGGTACTTC. Translating gives CSARDRTGWETRYF. The chain couples TRBV20-1 to TRBJ2-5; weak D call: TRBD2 (5 bases). Germline V gene data show CDR1 as DFQATT and CDR2 as SNEGSKA (reference sequence). There are 14 residues in the CDR3.

The CDR3 bases are TGTGCCACCAGCAGAGATCAGGGGGCCTATGGCTACACCTTC. This codes for CATSRDQGAYGYTF. This chain connects TRBV15 to TRBJ1-2; 8 bases are shared with TRBD1. The germline V gene encodes CDR1 LNHNV and CDR2 YYDKDF (reference sequence). The CDR3 consists of 14 residues. Trimming removed 0 bases from V and 4 bases from J; junction bases left unmatched: 1.

The CDR3 DNA reads as TGTGCCAGCAGCTTAAAGGGCCGGACAGATACGCAGTATTTT. Amino acids: CASSLKGRTDTQYF. This rearrangement joins TRBV7-3 to TRBJ2-3, with D hard to call. The CDR3 runs 14 residues. Germline CDR1 and CDR2: SGHTA and FQGTGA. V gave up 1 base and J gave up 3 bases, with 8 bases separating them.

This chain uses TRBV9 with TRBJ2-5; D might be TRBD2 (6 bases). V lost 0 bases and J lost 4, with 13 bases in between. Germline CDR1 reads SGDLS; CDR2 reads YYNGEE. The CDR3 contains 15 residues. CDR3 sequence: CASSVDSGGAETQYF. The CDR3 DNA sequence: TGTGCCAGCAGCGTAGATAGCGGAGGAGCAGAGACCCAGTACTTC. The whole variable domain, remainder taken from reference TRBV9 and TRBJ2-5, is DSGVTQTPKHLITATGQRVTLRCSPRSGDLSVYWYQQSLDQGLQFLIQYYNGEERAKGNILERFSAQQFPDLHSELNLSSLELGDSALYFCASSVDSGGAETQYFGPGTRLLVL.

The J gene is TRBJ2-1, the V gene TRBV20-1; 7 nucleotides match TRBD1. Germline V gene data show CDR1 as DFQATT and CDR2 as SNEGSKA (reference sequence). The V gene end was trimmed by 0 bases and the J gene end by 11 bases; junction bases not matched to a gene: 7. This CDR3 is built from 13 residues. The CDR3, as DNA: TGCAGTGCTAGAGATAGGACAGGTGGAAAGCAGTTCTTC. Protein: CSARDRTGGKQFF.

This clonotype has just a few counts. The gene calls are TRBV20-1 and TRBJ2-7, with 7 positions matching TRBD2. The V gene's germline CDR1 is DFQATT and CDR2 SNEGSKA (reference sequence). The CDR3 spans 18 residues. Losses at the gene ends were 2 bases for V and 0 bases for J; bases not matched to a gene: 16. As DNA, the CDR3 is TGCAGTGCTAGATCCTCCGGGGGAGGGGTGCCGAACTCCTACGAGCAGTACTTC. This encodes CSARSSGGGVPNSYEQYF.

The gene calls are TRBV20-1 and TRBJ1-1, with D possibly being TRBD1 (6 bases). Trimming took off 5 bases at V and 11 bases at J, with 15 bases between the two ends. CDR1 is DFQATT, CDR2 SNEGSKA, per germline (reference sequence). CDR3 length: 11 residues. CDR3 DNA: TGCAGTGCTTCAGGGGACAACGAGGCTTTCTTT. It translates to CSASGDNEAFF.

This clonotype was picked up a small number of times. The chain is built from TRBV7-2 and TRBJ2-3; tentatively, D is TRBD1 (5 bases). The V gene lost 5 bases and the J gene lost 2 bases, with 11 bases spanning the gap. CDR1 is SGHTA, CDR2 FQGNSA, per germline. The CDR3 is 14 amino acids. Here the CDR3 reads CASSQARDTDTQYF. The CDR3 bases are TGTGCCAGCAGCCAAGCCAGGGACACAGATACGCAGTATTTT. The whole variable domain, filled in from reference TRBV7-2 and TRBJ2-3, reads GAGVSQSPSNKVTEKGKDVELRCDPISGHTALYWYRQSLGQGLEFLIYFQGNSAPDKSGLPSDRFSAERTGGSVSTLTIQRTQQEDSAVYLCASSQARDTDTQYFGPGTRLTVL.